The T cell receptor (beta chain) under discussion was sequenced for a study of T cells in Graves' hyperthyroidism and ophthalmopathy (dated by TCRdb to the late 2010s). At the level of the whole study: Peripheral blood samples were taken at initial diagnosis, before any treatment was given. TCR V-J signatures able to tell the groups apart were searched for in a discovery cohort of approximately 95 patients, of whom approximately 40 had Graves' ophthalmopathy and around 57 had stable Graves' hyperthyroidism. Prospective prediction of ophthalmopathy was tested in an independent validation cohort of 18 to 20 hyperthyroidism patients and 15 to 17 patients who later progressed to ophthalmopathy. For training and testing, the approximately 97 patients in the discovery cohort were randomly divided in a 7:3 ratio. In addition, the study compared T-cell repertoires in thyroid tissue and in blood from a handful of Graves' hyperthyroidism patients. Once sampling was done, hyperthyroidism patients were given methimazole at a starting dose of 30 mg daily, whereas ophthalmopathy patients were given high-dose intravenous methylprednisolone. TCR Vbeta CDR3 sequencing of around 130 peripheral blood samples (43 ophthalmopathy, about 80 hyperthyroidism and roughly 17 progressor patients) is reported in the paper.

For CDR1 and CDR2, the germline V gene lists SGHTS and YDEGEE. The junction carries 8 bases between V and J, which are trimmed by 0 bases and 7 bases respectively. The CDR3 numbers 13 residues from cysteine through phenylalanine. This entry keeps only the CDR3 DNA: 39 bases, framed from base 1. Ten or more counts support this clonotype. Its antigen specificity is not known. Per-base qualities were not stored, and no clone one base away is much larger. The hyperthyroidism patients were between 18 and 65 years old and newly diagnosed, with a disease duration of less than 2 months. The study excluded patients with uncontrolled infections, other autoimmune diseases, pregnancy or lactation. Diagnoses were based on clinical symptoms, serum thyroxine and TRAb, thyroid ultrasound and orbital computed tomography. For progressor patients, blood was drawn at the first diagnosis of hyperthyroidism, before any ophthalmopathy symptoms had appeared. PBMCs were separated from approximately 10 ml of fresh peripheral blood using Ficoll-Paque density gradient centrifugation. Progressor patients were initially diagnosed with Graves' hyperthyroidism and developed ophthalmopathy during follow-up. Total RNA was extracted with Trizol reagent, and quality was checked on an Agilent 2100 Bioanalyzer.

TCR beta CDR3 regions were amplified from RNA transcripts. A first-round RT-PCR of the TCR CDR3 used the HTBI primer set with the Qiagen OneStep RT-PCR kit. A second multiplex PCR round built the libraries, followed by size selection and purification. Libraries were sequenced paired-end with 100 bp reads on an Illumina HiSeq2000. The study's processing was this. SOAPnuke was used to process the raw data, removing reads that contained adapters or uncalled bases, had a mean Phred below 15, or lacked an exact match to the constant primer or identifier. High-quality paired reads were merged with COPE v1.2.5, and unique nucleotide sequences were defined as clonotypes. MiTCR v1.1 was used to align clonotypes to the IMGT TRBV, TRBD and TRBJ reference segments. Analysis was restricted to V-J combinations with a frequency above 0.0001, which covered about 99% of repertoires. The TCS score was defined as the ratio of F50 (clonal expansion) to E x V (chaos), calculated using BLOSUM62-based TCRdist between CDR3 peptides within each V-J. Welch's t-statistics and random forest reduced roughly 530 V-J features to some 14, which were used in a naive Bayes classifier (R e1071). In-frame beta chains were kept once TCRdb had trimmed the public reads at Q25 with fastp and called clones with MiXCR. Rows merge per CDR3 protein into single entries with the most common DNA and genes. Here the V and J calls rest on TCRdb's processing, not on the authors' analysis. Across this sample there are about 290,000 distinct CDR3 sequences, with more than 10% seen only once. The ten most abundant clones make up approximately 7.8% of the sample.

The research as a whole found: Most expanded thyroid clonotypes (frequency above 0.001) were also detected in blood, a finding suggesting that blood repertoires may reflect thyroid immune responses. A model built on a 13 V-J signature distinguished ophthalmopathy from stable hyperthyroidism, reaching 87.88% sensitivity and about 81% specificity in cross-validation and 80%/75% in testing. In validation, progression to ophthalmopathy was predicted by the model with 55% to 71% sensitivity and 72% to 85% specificity, a median of approximately 6.5 months before onset. Sample size was not statistically predetermined, and investigators were not blinded to group allocation.

This clonotype originated in a woman in her 30s with Graves' hyperthyroidism that later progressed to Graves' ophthalmopathy. The rearrangement joined TRBV5-8 to TRBJ1-5, with no confident D gene call. Specimen: blood. The CDR3 region has the sequence CASSLGGSQPQHF. The DNA reads as follows: TGTGCCAGCAGCTTGGGTGGATCCCAGCCCCAGCATTTT.